These 25 T cell receptor beta chains were sequenced from one sample in a study of early T cells in non-severe SARS-CoV-2 infection. From the 5' RACE reads, TCRdb called clonotypes with MiXCR, one entry per CDR3 protein. Of approximately 62,000 distinct CDR3 sequences listed, about an eighth are singletons. The sample comprised whole blood. The source is an adult who was a healthcare worker with PCR-confirmed SARS-CoV-2 infection or an uninfected control (not recorded which).

Ten or more counts support this clonotype. The germline gene is not matched at one end of the junction; a read error may be the cause. The rearrangement links TRBV6-5 to TRBJ1-3; D is undetermined. The germline gives CDR1 MNHEY, CDR2 SVGAGI. CDR3 length equals 14 residues. The CDR3 region is CATLSGGSENTIYF. CDR3 DNA: TGTGCCACCCTGAGCGGAGGATCTGAAAACACCATATATTTT.

This clonotype appeared many times. This sequence joins TRBV27 and TRBJ1-5; 12 nucleotides align to TRBD1. CDR3 length: 15 residues. Unmatched junction bases numbered 5, after V lost 5 bases and J lost 6 bases. Germline-derived CDR1 and CDR2 are MNHEY and SMNVEV (reference sequence). The chain's CDR3 is CASSPGDRGLQPQHF. In DNA, the CDR3 is TGTGCCAGCAGTCCGGGGGACAGGGGGCTTCAGCCCCAGCATTTT.

This clonotype has a handful of counts. The V call is TRBV6-6, the J call TRBJ1-3; tentatively, D is TRBD1 (6 bases). Trimming removed 2 bases from V and 0 bases from J, with 8 bases in between. Germline loops: CDR1 MNHNY, CDR2 SVGAGI (reference sequence). The CDR3 runs 15 residues. The CDR3 region is CASSYPQGSGNTIYF. Written as DNA, the CDR3 is TGTGCCAGCAGTTACCCACAGGGCTCTGGAAACACCATATATTTT.

This clonotype showed up many times. The chain is built from TRBV6-1 and TRBJ2-7, with no clear D. The CDR3 length is 13 residues. The V end was cut by 2 bases, the J end by 3 bases, with 8 bases between. The germline CDR1 and CDR2 sequences are MNHNS and SASEGT. The CDR3 coding sequence is TGTGCCAGCAGTGAAACCGTCATCTACGAGCAGTACTTC. Amino acids: CASSETVIYEQYF.

There are many counts of this clonotype. This chain connects TRBV20-1 to TRBJ2-1, with 11 bases fitting TRBD2. The ends lost 4 bases at V and 4 bases at J; junction bases unmatched: 9. Germline V gives CDR1 DFQATT, CDR2 SNEGSKA (reference sequence). The CDR3 is 16 amino acids. The CDR3 bases are TGCAGTGCTACTCCCGGGACTAGCGGAAAATACAATGAGCAGTTCTTC. It translates to CSATPGTSGKYNEQFF.

This clonotype was seen many times. The chain couples TRBV6-1 to TRBJ1-4; no clear D gene. CDR1 is MNHNS, CDR2 SASEGT, per germline. The CDR3 runs 15 residues. V lost 0 bases to trimming and J lost 3 bases, with 8 bases between them. CDR3 loop: CASSEAVGANEKLFF. CDR3 nucleotides: TGTGCCAGCAGTGAAGCGGTCGGGGCTAATGAAAAACTGTTTTTT.

This clonotype was observed at least ten times. The chain employs TRBV20-1 and TRBJ1-1; maybe TRBD1 (6 bases). V was shortened by 6 bases and J by 1 base, with 18 bases between the two germline ends. The CDR3 consists of 15 residues. Germline V gene lookup returns CDR1 DFQATT and CDR2 SNEGSKA (reference sequence). CDR3 sequence reads: CSASELQGSNTEAFF. In DNA, the CDR3 is TGCAGTGCATCGGAGCTACAGGGATCGAACACTGAAGCTTTCTTT.

This chain connects TRBV2 to TRBJ1-6, with D perhaps TRBD1 (6 bases). The CDR3 is 13 amino acids. Germline assignment: CDR1 SNHLY and CDR2 FYNNEI. Trimming removed 6 bases at V and 6 bases at J, with 9 bases between. The CDR3 nucleotides are TGTGCCAGCAGGACGGACAGTAATTCACCCCTCCACTTT. Its protein is CASRTDSNSPLHF.

This clonotype has ten or more counts. This chain links TRBV14 with TRBJ2-5, with unresolved D. This CDR3 region has 14 residues. Germline V lookup: CDR1 SGHDN, CDR2 FVKESK. V was trimmed by 3 bases and J by 4 bases, leaving 12 bases between them. The DNA of the CDR3 is TGTGCCAGCAGCCATCTAGTAATAAGAGAGACCCAGTACTTC. It specifies CASSHLVIRETQYF.

The V gene is TRBV5-5, the J gene TRBJ2-6; D is possibly TRBD1 (5 bases). CDR3 length: 17 amino acids. In germline, CDR1 is SGHKS, CDR2 YYEKEE (reference sequence). V was pared by 4 bases and J by 10 bases, with 24 bases between. The CDR3 here is CASSRSFDSPSLNVLTF. CDR3 DNA sequence: TGTGCCAGCAGCCGTTCATTCGACAGCCCCTCATTAAACGTCCTGACTTTC.

The chain recombines TRBV15 with TRBJ2-7, with D perhaps TRBD1 (5 bases). Trimming left V 0 bases short and J 1 base short, with 19 bases between. The germline V gene encodes CDR1 LNHNV and CDR2 YYDKDF (reference sequence). The CDR3 contains 18 residues. The CDR3 sequence is CATSRERTWAGWSYEQYF. CDR3 coding DNA: TGTGCCACCAGCAGAGAGCGGACGTGGGCAGGGTGGTCCTACGAGCAGTACTTC. Combining the CDR3 with reference TRBV15 and TRBJ2-7 gives the whole variable domain DAMVIQNPRYQVTQFGKPVTLSCSQTLNHNVMYWYQQKSSQAPKLLFHYYDKDFNNEADTPDNFQSRRPNTSFCFLDIRSPGLGDTAMYLCATSRERTWAGWSYEQYFGPGTRLTVT.

This clonotype has at least ten counts. CDR3 bases: TGTGCCAGCAGCATGAGCTCCTACAATGAGCAGTTCTTC. It specifies CASSMSSYNEQFF. The chain is built from TRBV27 and TRBJ2-1; D unresolved. Germline assignment: CDR1 MNHEY and CDR2 SMNVEV (reference sequence). With 6 bases removed from V and 0 bases from J, the gap between germline ends came to 6 bases. This CDR3 spans 13 amino acids.

The J gene is TRBJ2-5, the V gene TRBV7-2, with TRBD2 as a possible D gene (6 bases). The germline gives CDR1 SGHTA, CDR2 FQGNSA. The CDR3 is made up of 14 amino acids. Trimming removed 1 base at V and 1 base at J, with 7 bases between. Here the CDR3 DNA reads TGTGCCAGCAGCTTAGTTAGCGGCCAAGAGACCCAGTACTTC. It encodes CASSLVSGQETQYF.

This clonotype showed up many times. The chain employs TRBV6-2 or TRBV6-3 and TRBJ2-7; 11 nucleotides align to TRBD1. The germline gives CDR1 MNHEY, CDR2 SVGEGT. The CDR3 has 15 amino acids. V lost 6 bases, J lost 3 bases, and 7 bases stayed unmatched. CDR3: CASRHPGTGGYEQYF. The CDR3 coding sequence is TGTGCCAGCAGGCACCCCGGGACAGGGGGCTACGAGCAGTACTTC.

Only one count was recorded for this clonotype. J is TRBJ2-3 and V is TRBV9, with 10 bases fitting TRBD2. The length of the CDR3 is 16 residues. Trimming at V came to 4 bases and at J to 10 bases, leaving 15 bases not matched to a gene. The germline gives CDR1 SGDLS, CDR2 YYNGEE. This CDR3 reads CASSISGTSASHPQYF. In nucleotides, the CDR3 is TGTGCCAGCAGCATCTCCGGGACTAGCGCCTCTCACCCGCAGTATTTT.

This clonotype was found many times. This chain links TRBV5-1 with TRBJ2-1; TRBD2 is a possible D gene (6 bases). This CDR3 contains 15 residues. Germline V CDR1 and CDR2: SGHRS, YFSETQ. V dropped 1 base and J dropped 2 bases, with 10 bases sitting between them. CDR3 loop: CASSLSGDPYNEQFF. CDR3 nucleotides: TGCGCCAGCAGCTTGTCGGGGGACCCCTACAATGAGCAGTTCTTC.

This chain links TRBV19 with TRBJ1-5; 7 nucleotides align to TRBD1. This CDR3 has 13 residues. CDR1 and CDR2 (germline): LNHDA, SQIVND (reference sequence). Trimming at V came to 6 bases and at J to 4 bases, leaving 3 bases not matched to a gene. The DNA of the CDR3 is TGTGCCAGTAGAAACAGGGGAAATCAGCCCCAGCATTTT. Its translation is CASRNRGNQPQHF.

The chain uses TRBV6-5 and TRBJ1-2; 10 nucleotides agree with TRBD1. This CDR3 contains 13 residues. CDR1 is MNHEY and CDR2 is SVGAGI in the germline V gene. The V and J ends lost 4 bases and 8 bases, in that order; junction bases with no gene match: 4. This chain's CDR3 is CASSSLTGGGYTF. Written as DNA, the CDR3 is TGTGCCAGCAGTTCCCTGACAGGGGGCGGCTACACCTTC.

V usage is TRBV5-1 and J usage is TRBJ2-2; D not certain. Germline lookup yields CDR1 SGHRS and CDR2 YFSETQ. This CDR3 contains 11 residues. V was shortened by 2 bases and J by 6 bases, with 2 bases between the two germline ends. CDR3 protein: CASSFSGELFF. CDR3 coding DNA: TGCGCCAGCAGCTTTTCCGGGGAGCTGTTTTTT.

This clonotype has a handful of counts. The CDR3 reads CASSLAPVEKLFF. In DNA, the CDR3 is TGTGCCAGCAGCTTAGCTCCGGTTGAAAAACTGTTTTTT. The V gene is TRBV7-6, the J gene TRBJ1-4; D is unclear. V lost 0 bases and J lost 7, with 6 bases in between. The germline CDR1 and CDR2 sequences are SGHVS and FNYEAQ. This CDR3 spans 13 amino acids.

This clonotype was observed a few times. The V gene is TRBV5-4, the J gene TRBJ2-5; no clear D gene. CDR1 and CDR2 from the germline V gene are SGHNT and YYREEE (reference sequence). The CDR3 consists of 14 residues. V gave up 2 bases and J gave up 4 bases, with 12 bases separating them. As DNA, the CDR3 is TGTGCCAGCAGCTTCGCTCGCGAACGAGAGACCCAGTACTTC. Protein: CASSFARERETQYF.

V and J are TRBV7-9 and TRBJ2-5; 7 bases line up with TRBD2. V lost 5 bases and J lost 0; bases outside the gene matches: 12. This CDR3 has 17 amino acids. In germline, CDR1 is SEHNR, CDR2 FQNEAQ (reference sequence). The CDR3 region is CASSPPTGGGNQETQYF. CDR3 sequence (DNA): TGTGCCAGCAGCCCACCGACCGGCGGGGGAAACCAAGAGACCCAGTACTTC.

This clonotype showed up many times. The chain employs TRBV28 and TRBJ2-7; D remains ambiguous. The CDR3 contains 15 residues. Between the trimmed V and J ends, which lost 5 bases and 0 bases, there was a span of 14 bases. CDR1 and CDR2 (germline): MDHEN, SYDVKM. CDR3 amino acids: CASSKTRISSYEQYF. The CDR3 DNA follows: TGTGCCAGCAGTAAGACCAGGATCAGCTCCTACGAGCAGTACTTC.

This clonotype was seen repeatedly, ten times or more. V is TRBV2 and J is TRBJ2-1, with TRBD1 matching over 8 bases. Unmatched junction bases numbered 2, after V lost 5 bases and J lost 2 bases. The CDR3 runs 14 residues. CDR1 is SNHLY, CDR2 FYNNEI, per germline. Written as DNA, the CDR3 is TGTGCCAGCAGTCGGGGACAGGCCTACAATGAGCAGTTCTTC. Translated: CASSRGQAYNEQFF.

The count of this clonotype is one. The chain joins TRBV29-1 to TRBJ2-3; either TRBD1 or TRBD2 may supply D (5 bases each). The V and J ends lost 1 base and 5 bases respectively, with 16 bases between them. The CDR3 extends over 15 amino acids. The germline V gene encodes CDR1 SQVTM and CDR2 ANQGSEA. The CDR3 sequence: CSVEAGRSFVDTQYF. The CDR3 nucleotides are TGCAGCGTTGAAGCGGGACGAAGTTTTGTAGATACGCAGTATTTT.